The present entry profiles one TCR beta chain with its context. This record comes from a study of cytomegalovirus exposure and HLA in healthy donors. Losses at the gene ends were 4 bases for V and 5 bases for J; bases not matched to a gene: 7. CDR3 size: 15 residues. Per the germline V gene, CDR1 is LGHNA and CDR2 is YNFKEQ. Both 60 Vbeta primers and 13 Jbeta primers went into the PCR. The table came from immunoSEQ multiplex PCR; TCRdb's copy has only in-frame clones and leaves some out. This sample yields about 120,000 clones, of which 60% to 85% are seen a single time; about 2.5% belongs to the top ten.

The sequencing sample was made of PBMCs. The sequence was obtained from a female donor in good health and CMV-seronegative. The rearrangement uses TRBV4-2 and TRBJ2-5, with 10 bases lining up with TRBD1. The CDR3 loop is CASSPRDRGRETQYF. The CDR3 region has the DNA TGTGCCAGCAGCCCCAGGGACAGGGGCCGGGAGACCCAGTACTTC.